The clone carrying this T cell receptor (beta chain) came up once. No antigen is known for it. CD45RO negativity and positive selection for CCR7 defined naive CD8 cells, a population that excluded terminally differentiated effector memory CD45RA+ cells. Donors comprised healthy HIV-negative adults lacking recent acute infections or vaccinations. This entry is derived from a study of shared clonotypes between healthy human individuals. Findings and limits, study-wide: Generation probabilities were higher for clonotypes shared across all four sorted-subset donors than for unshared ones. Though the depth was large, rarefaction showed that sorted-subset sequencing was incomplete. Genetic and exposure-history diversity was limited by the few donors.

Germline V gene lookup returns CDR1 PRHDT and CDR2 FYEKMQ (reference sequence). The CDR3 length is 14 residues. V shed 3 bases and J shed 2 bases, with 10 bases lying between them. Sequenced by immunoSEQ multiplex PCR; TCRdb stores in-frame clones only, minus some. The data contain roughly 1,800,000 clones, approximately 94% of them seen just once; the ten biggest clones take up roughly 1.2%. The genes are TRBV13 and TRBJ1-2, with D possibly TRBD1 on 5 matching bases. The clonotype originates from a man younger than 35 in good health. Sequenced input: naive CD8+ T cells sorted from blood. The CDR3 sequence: CASSLGTDNYGYTF. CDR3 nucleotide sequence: TGTGCCAGCAGCTTGGGGACGGACAACTATGGCTACACCTTC.